Below, 14 T cell receptor beta chains from the same sample are listed, as sequenced in a study of PD-L1 blockade in urothelial cancer. TCRdb's copy holds only in-frame clones and misses some; the assay was immunoSEQ multiplex PCR. The table includes almost 50,000 clones, around 84% detected once. Time point in this sample: pretreatment peripheral blood. The sample consisted of PBMCs, taken around atezolizumab (anti-PD-L1) treatment. These receptor sequences come from a man aged 70-80 years with urothelial cancer.

The chain recombines TRBV5-4 with TRBJ1-1, with 7 positions matching TRBD1. The CDR3 runs 15 residues. The trim removed 1 base at V and 3 bases at J, leaving 6 bases unmatched. Germline-derived CDR1 and CDR2 are SGHNT and YYREEE (reference sequence). CDR3 region: CASSLQGGRDTEAFF. CDR3 bases: TGTGCCAGCAGCTTGCAAGGGGGCCGAGACACTGAAGCTTTCTTT.

The chain combines TRBV5-1 with TRBJ1-2, with D perhaps matching TRBD1 (6 bases). The ends were cut back, 3 bases at V and 7 bases at J, with 13 bases in the middle. This CDR3 has 13 amino acids. The germline CDR1 and CDR2 sequences are SGHRS and YFSETQ. The CDR3 sequence: CASSSQQGSGYTF. The CDR3 DNA reads TGCGCCAGCAGCTCCCAACAGGGAAGTGGCTACACCTTC.

V is TRBV5-5 and J is TRBJ2-2, with 9 bases aligning to TRBD1. Germline V lookup: CDR1 SGHKS, CDR2 YYEKEE (reference sequence). This CDR3 contains 17 residues. Unmatched junction bases numbered 13, after V lost 4 bases and J lost 6 bases. The CDR3 nucleotides are TGTGCCAGCAGCCGCGGGGACAGGGCAAAGGTGGCCGGGGAGCTGTTTTTT. Translating it yields CASSRGDRAKVAGELFF.

This rearrangement joins TRBV5-4 to TRBJ2-5; 8 bases map to TRBD2. Trimming removed 3 bases from V and 4 bases from J; junction bases left unmatched: 5. This CDR3 is 14 amino acids long. Per germline, CDR1 SGHNT and CDR2 YYREEE (reference sequence). The CDR3 region is CASSSGSGIETQYF. CDR3 bases: TGTGCCAGCAGCTCTGGTAGCGGGATAGAGACCCAGTACTTC.

The chain recombines TRBV11-1 with TRBJ2-7; 9 nucleotides match TRBD2. The CDR3 runs to 15 residues. V shed 5 bases, J shed 1 base, and the junction held 6 bases outside the gene matches. CDR1 SGHAT and CDR2 FQDESV come from the germline V gene (reference sequence). The CDR3 DNA follows: TGTGCCAGCAGCCCACAGACTAGCGGATCCTACGAGCAGTACTTC. Its protein is CASSPQTSGSYEQYF.

The chain recombines TRBV7-2 with TRBJ2-5, with D perhaps TRBD1 (6 bases). The CDR3 sequence is 14 residues long. V lost 4 bases, J lost 0 bases, and 9 bases lay in between. The germline CDR1 and CDR2 sequences are SGHTA and FQGNSA. The CDR3 reads CASSSGQNQETQYF. The CDR3 nucleotides are TGTGCCAGCAGCTCCGGACAGAACCAAGAGACCCAGTACTTC. Full variable domain (outside the CDR3, taken from reference TRBV7-2 and TRBJ2-5): GAGVSQSPSNKVTEKGKDVELRCDPISGHTALYWYRQSLGQGLEFLIYFQGNSAPDKSGLPSDRFSAERTGGSVSTLTIQRTQQEDSAVYLCASSSGQNQETQYFGPGTRLLVL.

This rearrangement joins TRBV19 to TRBJ1-4; no reliable D call. The CDR3 runs to 14 residues. CDR1 and CDR2 from the germline V gene are LNHDA and SQIVND (reference sequence). V was pared by 3 bases and J by 4 bases, with 9 bases between. Written as DNA, the CDR3 is TGTGCCAGTAGTATTAAGGAGGATAATGAAAAACTGTTTTTT. Its translation: CASSIKEDNEKLFF.

V is TRBV13 and J is TRBJ1-6; D remains unclear. The CDR3 contains 14 residues. The V end was cut by 2 bases, the J end by 8 bases, with 10 bases between. Per the germline V gene, CDR1 is PRHDT and CDR2 is FYEKMQ (reference sequence). The CDR3 DNA is TGTGCCAGCAGCTTATCCGGTACGGATTCACCCCTCCACTTT. Its translation is CASSLSGTDSPLHF.

The chain couples TRBV19 to TRBJ1-1; 8 bases agree with TRBD1. The CDR3 spans 15 residues. Trimming removed 5 bases from V and 4 bases from J; junction bases left unmatched: 9. Germline V gives CDR1 LNHDA, CDR2 SQIVND (reference sequence). The CDR3 reads CASSPLGTGRTEAFF. CDR3 coding DNA: TGTGCCAGTAGTCCGTTAGGGACAGGACGCACTGAAGCTTTCTTT.

The rearrangement links TRBV7-9 to TRBJ2-1, with TRBD1 matching 9 bases. Trimming cost V 2 bases and J 7 bases; bases outside gene matches: 3. Germline CDR1 SEHNR, CDR2 FQNEAQ (reference sequence). The length of the CDR3 is 14 residues. The CDR3 nucleotides are TGTGCCAGCAGCTTACAGGGGACAGGGAATGAGCAGTTCTTC. Protein sequence: CASSLQGTGNEQFF.

The chain employs TRBV7-8 and TRBJ1-1, with 8 bases lining up with TRBD1. V lost 1 base to trimming and J lost 0 bases; unmatched junction nucleotides: 1. Germline V gene sequence: CDR1 SGHVS, CDR2 FQNEAQ. The CDR3 is 15 residues long. The CDR3 DNA follows: TGTGCCAGCAGCTTAGGGACAGGGATGAACACTGAAGCTTTCTTT. It is translated as CASSLGTGMNTEAFF. The variable domain in full, with the rest retrieved from reference TRBV7-8 and TRBJ1-1, is GAGVSQSPRYKVAKRGQDVALRCDPISGHVSLFWYQQALGQGPEFLTYFQNEAQLDKSGLPSDRFFAERPEGSVSTLKIQRTQQEDSAVYLCASSLGTGMNTEAFFGQGTRLTVV.

This chain uses TRBV28 with TRBJ1-1; D is ambiguous. The CDR3 has 12 residues. The V end lost 6 bases, the J end lost 1 base, and 6 bases lay between the germline ends. Germline CDR1 is MDHEN and CDR2 is SYDVKM. The CDR3 DNA reads as TGTGCCAGCAGCTCGGGGAACACTGAAGCTTTCTTT. Translation: CASSSGNTEAFF.

This clone was counted once. The V gene is TRBV15, the J gene TRBJ2-5, with a weak D call TRBD2 (5 bases). Trimming cost V 2 bases and J 0 bases, with 10 bases left between them. This CDR3 contains 15 residues. CDR1 and CDR2 (germline): LNHNV, YYDKDF (reference sequence). The CDR3 coding sequence is TGTGCCACCAGCAGAACCTACGGGAACCAAGAGACCCAGTACTTC. It encodes CATSRTYGNQETQYF.

V gene TRBV7-8 combines with J gene TRBJ2-1; 7 positions match TRBD2. J lost 6 bases, V lost 8 bases, and 13 bases had no gene match. Germline V gives CDR1 SGHVS, CDR2 FQNEAQ. The CDR3 consists of 15 residues. The CDR3 DNA follows: TGTGCCAGCCTCACCGGGGAGGGTCAACGCAATGAGCAGTTCTTC. This sequence encodes CASLTGEGQRNEQFF. The full variable domain, rest sourced from reference TRBV7-8 and TRBJ2-1, is GAGVSQSPRYKVAKRGQDVALRCDPISGHVSLFWYQQALGQGPEFLTYFQNEAQLDKSGLPSDRFFAERPEGSVSTLKIQRTQQEDSAVYLCASLTGEGQRNEQFFGPGTRLTVL.